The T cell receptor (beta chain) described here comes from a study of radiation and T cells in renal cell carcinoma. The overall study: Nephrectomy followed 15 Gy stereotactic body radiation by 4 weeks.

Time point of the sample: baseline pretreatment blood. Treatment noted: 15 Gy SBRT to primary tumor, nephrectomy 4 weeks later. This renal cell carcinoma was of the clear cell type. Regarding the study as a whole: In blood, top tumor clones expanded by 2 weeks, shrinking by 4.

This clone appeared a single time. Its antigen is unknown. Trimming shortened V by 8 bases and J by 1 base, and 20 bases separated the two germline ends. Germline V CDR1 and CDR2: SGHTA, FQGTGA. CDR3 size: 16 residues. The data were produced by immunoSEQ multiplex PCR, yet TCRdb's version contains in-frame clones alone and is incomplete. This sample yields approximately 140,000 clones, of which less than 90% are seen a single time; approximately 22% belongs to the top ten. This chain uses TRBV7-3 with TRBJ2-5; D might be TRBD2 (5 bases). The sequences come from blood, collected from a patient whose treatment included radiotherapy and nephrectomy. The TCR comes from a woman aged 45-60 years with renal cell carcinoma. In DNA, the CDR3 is TGTGCCAGCGCAAGCGGCAGAGGCGCGTCCCAAGAGACCCAGTACTTC. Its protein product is CASASGRGASQETQYF.